This T cell receptor beta chain was recorded in a study of CD8+CD57+ T cells in acquired aplastic anemia. About the study: DNA from sorted CD4+ and CD8+ cells averaged roughly 3.4 ug. Broader study findings: There were fewer than 35 CD8+ CDR3 sequences that occurred in both patients and controls.

Previously, flow cytometry had revealed CD8+CD57+ cell expansion in the patients chosen for sequencing. Each of the patients presented with severe acquired aplastic anemia. The germline CDR1 and CDR2 sequences are SEHNR and FQNEAQ (reference sequence). Trimming cost V 3 bases and J 5 bases, with 7 bases left between them. This CDR3 spans 12 amino acids. About this clonotype: As yet, its antigen is unknown.

TCR beta VDJ and CDR3 profiling used genomic DNA as template. In TCRdb, the reads were re-called with MiXCR into one record per CDR3 protein. The repertoire holds 400,000 to 600,000 distinct CDR3 sequences, less than 35% seen once, with nearly 0.85% in the top ten. This sequence was found in a human donor with aplastic anemia. This rearrangement joins TRBV7-9 to TRBJ1-2, with D uncertain. The sequenced sample consisted of sorted CD4+, CD8+, or CD8+CD57+ T cells (not recorded which) from PBMCs. The CDR3 DNA reads as TGTGCCAGCAGCTTGGAGCAATATGGCTACACCTTC. This encodes CASSLEQYGYTF. The whole variable domain, remainder taken from reference TRBV7-9 and TRBJ1-2, is DTGVSQNPRHKITKRGQNVTFRCDPISEHNRLYWYRQTLGQGPEFLTYFQNEAQLEKSRLLSDRFSAERPKGSFSTLEIQRTEQGDSAMYLCASSLEQYGYTFGSGTRLTVV.